This T cell receptor (beta chain) stems from a study of shared clonotypes between healthy human individuals. On the study more broadly: A couple of women and a few men aged 18 to 49 served as donors.

The CDR3 contains 15 residues. The germline V gene encodes CDR1 LGHNA and CDR2 YNFKEQ. V lost 2 bases and J lost 3, with 11 bases in between. TCRdb's table, derived via immunoSEQ multiplex PCR, lists solely in-frame clones and lacks some. The sample records some 1,100,000 clones, 75% to 85% being singletons. The clonotype comes from a man aged 18 to 30 in good health. Some clones in this sample may be carry-over from other donors' samples. The specimen was memory CD4+ T cells from PBMCs. Subset in this sample: CD45RA-negative fraction. The chain uses TRBV4-2 and TRBJ2-1; no clear D. CDR3 sequence: CASSQWAESYNEQFF. CDR3 DNA sequence: TGTGCCAGCAGCCAATGGGCGGAAAGCTACAATGAGCAGTTCTTC.